This T cell receptor (beta chain) came from a study of T cell responses to AZD1222 COVID-19 vaccine (dated by TCRdb to the early 2020s). Concerning the study at large: Because spike-specific TCR depth and breadth did not differ between the two schedules, AZD1222 recipients who got a second dose at roughly 4 weeks were pooled with those who got a second dose at roughly 12 weeks. Enrollment into the trials was organized by age into subgroups of 18-55, 56-69 and 70-plus years, and those subgroups contained approximately 150, 30 and 60 TCR-sequenced participants, respectively. A total of just over 230 trial participants underwent TCR sequencing, of whom approximately 210 received two doses of AZD1222 and around 26 received two doses of the MenACWY control vaccine.

The CDR3 regions of human TCRbeta chains were subjected to immunosequencing. On the study's bioinformatics: TCRs in the repertoires were matched against a reference library of SARS-CoV-2-specific TCRs that had been generated with the MIRA antigen-specificity platform. Breadth was defined as the fraction of unique TCRs that were SARS-CoV-2-associated. Depth was defined as the fraction of total T cells that were SARS-CoV-2-associated. Using the MIRA data, each spike-specific TCR was mapped to the spike region that the TCR reacts to and placed in a CD4 or CD8 class. Log10-transformed breadth and depth values were compared by one-way ANOVA with Sidak's multiple comparisons tests. TCRdb carries this immuneACCESS record with in-frame sequences only. Its versions omit some clonotypes, under half of them owing to an unresolved V gene in the studies checked, with the rest unexplained. V and J calls and clone size follow that table, whereas D and trimming were derived from the DNA. The sample data list 68,000 or so clones, and 80% to 85% of these were observed just once. The ten largest clonotypes hold around 10% of the sample.

On this clone: This clone's antigen is unknown. Base qualities were left out, and no much larger clone turns up one base away.

The junction carries 10 bases between V and J, which are trimmed by 3 bases and 6 bases respectively. For CDR1 and CDR2, the germline V gene (reference sequence) lists LNHDA and SQIVND. The CDR3 spans 13 residues, from the cysteine through the phenylalanine. Left in the record is the CDR3 DNA by itself, 39 bases read in frame from the first base. The time point tag for this specimen amounts to: baseline before first vaccination. Vaccinee samples were obtained from the UK trials COV001 and COV002, which included a single-blind randomized controlled phase 2/3 trial of AZD1222 (ChAdOx1 nCoV-19) in healthy adults. Trial participant PBMC samples were collected at day 0 and day 28 after the second dose for TCRbeta chain sequencing. What the work shows at the level of the full study, not this receptor alone: CD4 TCRs associated with the vaccine covered the entire spike protein, and the dominant responses were in regions 160-218 and 743-854. Spike-specific TCR breadth and depth rose significantly after two AZD1222 doses compared with day 0 and with MenACWY recipients. In the small 56-69-year group, the increase in depth fell short of significance, most likely because of low power. Because no day 14 peak-response samples were available, the repertoires could be characterized only after the peak T cell response. Participants were mostly white British and included more females than males, and it was suggested by the authors that clonal diversity may have been underestimated. Reportedly, almost half of the unique spike-specific TCRs recognized epitopes lying outside the regions that are mutated in the B.1.351 and B.1.1.7 variants. Conclusions about previously exposed vaccinees were limited because only six or seven AZD1222 recipients were SARS-CoV-2 seropositive at baseline.

The chain was built from TRBV19 and TRBJ2-3, with no reliable assignment of the D segment. This TCR was recovered from an adult in good health. The source was peripheral blood, collected on day 0 of AZD1222 vaccination. The sequenced DNA is TGTGCCAGTAGTATCCAGGATCCTGATACGCAGTATTTT. This codes for CASSIQDPDTQYF. Joined to the reference TRBV19 and TRBJ2-3 proteins, this CDR3 gives the full variable domain: DGGITQSPKYLFRKEGQNVTLSCEQNLNHDAMYWYRQDPGQGLRLIYYSQIVNDFQKGDIAEGYSVSREKKESFPLTVTSAQKNPTAFYLCASSIQDPDTQYFGPGTRLTVL.